These 27 T cell receptor beta chains came from one sample sequenced in a study of blood T cells in healthy people across ages. Through a sample-barcoded 5' primer and a J-beta primer mix, a second PCR was run for roughly 7 to 12 cycles. TCRdb re-analysed the 5' RACE reads in MiXCR, keeping a single row per CDR3 protein. The sample has around 750,000 distinct CDR3 sequences; 40% to 65% are singletons. Sequencing input: blood. The receptors shown here come from a man older than 75 in good health.

In this sample, this clonotype turned up a few times. V and J are TRBV5-1 and TRBJ2-3, with TRBD1 identical over 7 bases. With 0 bases clipped from V and 1 base from J, the junction kept 2 bases outside the gene matches. Germline-derived CDR1 and CDR2 are SGHRS and YFSETQ. The CDR3 totals 15 residues. The CDR3 is CASSLGQGRTDTQYF. For the CDR3, the DNA is TGCGCCAGCAGCTTGGGACAGGGACGCACAGATACGCAGTATTTT.

This clonotype came up a few times. This chain uses TRBV20-1 with TRBJ2-7; the D gene is possibly TRBD1 (6 bases). This CDR3 has 12 amino acids. Germline V lookup: CDR1 DFQATT, CDR2 SNEGSKA (reference sequence). Trimming shortened V by 8 bases and J by 5 bases, and 16 bases separated the two germline ends. The CDR3 DNA follows: TGCAGTACACGGGGACAAATCGACGAGCAGTACTTC. Its translation: CSTRGQIDEQYF.

This clonotype was seen only once. J is TRBJ2-1 and V is TRBV4-3; D is uncertain. Germline values: CDR1 LGHNA, CDR2 YSLEER. CDR3 length equals 16 residues. V was shortened by 1 base and J by 0 bases, with 10 bases between the two germline ends. The CDR3 sequence is CASSQAAASSYNEQFF. Here the CDR3 DNA reads TGCGCCAGCAGCCAAGCGGCGGCGAGCTCCTACAATGAGCAGTTCTTC.

In this sample, this clonotype turned up a few times. This chain joins TRBV12-3 or TRBV12-4 and TRBJ1-2; 7 bases fit TRBD1. V was pared by 7 bases and J by 4 bases, with 6 bases of the junction left unmatched. The CDR3 is 13 residues long. The CDR3 reads CASTRDRTYGYTF. The CDR3, as DNA: TGTGCCAGCACCCGGGACAGAACCTATGGCTACACCTTC.

The CDR3 spells CSVVGDRGLETQYF. DNA of the CDR3: TGCAGCGTTGTGGGGGACAGGGGGCTGGAGACCCAGTACTTC. The rearrangement joins TRBV29-1 to TRBJ2-7, with 12 bases identical to TRBD1. The J call could be wrong; TRBJ2-5 is a better fit for the DNA end. The germline gives CDR1 SQVTM, CDR2 ANQGSEA. CDR3 length equals 14 residues.

This clonotype was counted only a few times. The CDR3, as DNA: TGCAGTGCTAGAGGGGAGGGGGCTTACTATGGCTACACCTTC. It specifies CSARGEGAYYGYTF. The gene calls are TRBV20-1 and TRBJ1-2; 7 bases fit TRBD1. Germline assignment: CDR1 DFQATT and CDR2 SNEGSKA (reference sequence). The length of the CDR3 is 14 residues. V trimming: 1 base; J trimming: 3 bases; junction bases outside the gene matches: 5.

In this sample, this clonotype turned up many times. For the CDR3, the DNA is TGTGCCAGCAGCTTAGGGCTGGCAGGTCAAGAGACCCAGTACTTC. Translating gives CASSLGLAGQETQYF. The V call is TRBV5-6, the J call TRBJ2-5; D unclear. The CDR3 has 15 residues. Germline V CDR1 and CDR2: SGHDT, YYEEEE. Trimming took off 2 bases at V and 2 bases at J, with 13 bases between the two ends. Using reference TRBV5-6 and TRBJ2-5 for the parts outside the CDR3, the full variable domain is DAGVTQSPTHLIKTRGQQVTLRCSPKSGHDTVSWYQQALGQGPQFIFQYYEEEERQRGNFPDRFSGHQFPNYSSELNVNALLLGDSALYLCASSLGLAGQETQYFGPGTRLLVL.

This clonotype was counted a single time. The V gene is TRBV2, the J gene TRBJ1-1; 9 bases agree with TRBD1. Germline CDR1 reads SNHLY; CDR2 reads FYNNEI. The CDR3 sequence is 12 residues long. J was trimmed by 13 bases and V by 6 bases; bases with no gene match: 9. The CDR3 reads CASRTGTGLIFF. DNA for the CDR3: TGTGCCAGCAGAACCGGGACAGGGTTGATTTTCTTT. The complete variable domain, with remaining parts taken from reference TRBV2 and TRBJ1-1, reads EPEVTQTPSHQVTQMGQEVILRCVPISNHLYFYWYRQILGQKVEFLVSFYNNEISEKSEIFDDQFSVERPDGSNFTLKIRSTKLEDSAMYFCASRTGTGLIFFGQGTRLTVV.

In this sample, this clonotype turned up many times. The rearrangement uses TRBV25-1 and TRBJ2-4, with unresolved D. The germline CDR1 and CDR2 sequences are MGHDK and SYGVNS. This CDR3 comprises 13 residues. The V end was cut by 4 bases, the J end by 8 bases, with 12 bases between. CDR3 residues: CASSVLGWDIQYF. In nucleotides, the CDR3 is TGTGCCAGCAGTGTCCTGGGGTGGGACATTCAGTACTTC.

The rearrangement joins TRBV5-1 to TRBJ2-1; TRBD2 matches 14 bases. The CDR3 has 19 amino acids. V lost 4 bases and J lost 1; bases outside the gene matches: 10. CDR1 is SGHRS, CDR2 YFSETQ, per germline. CDR3 nucleotide sequence: TGCGCCAGCAGCGGAAGACTAGCGGGAGGGCGGGGGTCCTACAATGAGCAGTTCTTC. Translation: CASSGRLAGGRGSYNEQFF.

V gene TRBV3-1 combines with J gene TRBJ2-1; D gene ambiguous. Germline V gene lookup returns CDR1 LGHDT and CDR2 YNNKEL (reference sequence). Deletions cut 4 bases from V and 4 bases from J, with 11 bases between. The CDR3 has 14 amino acids. The CDR3 region is CASSPSLEYNEQFF. The CDR3 nucleotides are TGTGCCAGCAGCCCCTCGTTGGAGTACAATGAGCAGTTCTTC.

CDR3 protein: CASSPGQGWEQFF. CDR3 in DNA: TGCGCCAGCAGCCCGGGACAGGGTTGGGAGCAGTTCTTC. The chain couples TRBV5-1 to TRBJ2-1, with TRBD1 matching 9 bases. Germline values: CDR1 SGHRS, CDR2 YFSETQ. Unmatched junction bases numbered 6, after V lost 4 bases and J lost 10 bases. The CDR3 is made up of 13 amino acids.

The chain combines TRBV25-1 with TRBJ2-5; D gene ambiguous. The V end lost 3 bases, the J end lost 0 bases, and 11 bases lay between the germline ends. CDR1 is MGHDK and CDR2 is SYGVNS in the germline V gene. This CDR3 is 15 amino acids long. The CDR3 region has the DNA TGTGCCAGCAGTGATCGAGACCGGCACCAAGAGACCCAGTACTTC. Translated, it gives CASSDRDRHQETQYF.

The chain combines TRBV9 with TRBJ2-1, with 10 bases that match TRBD1. J lost 7 bases, V lost 3 bases, and 10 bases had no gene match. CDR1 and CDR2 from the germline V gene are SGDLS and YYNGEE. The CDR3 sequence is 16 residues long. The CDR3 nucleotides read TGTGCCAGCAGCGCCAATCCGGGACAGGGGTCTAATGAGCAGTTCTTC. As protein: CASSANPGQGSNEQFF.

The chain combines TRBV20-1 with TRBJ1-1; tentatively, D is TRBD1 (5 bases). V was pared by 0 bases and J by 3 bases, with 20 bases between. Germline loops: CDR1 DFQATT, CDR2 SNEGSKA (reference sequence). The CDR3 runs 17 residues. The CDR3 region is CSARDKGQVVGDTEAFF. The CDR3 DNA is TGCAGTGCTAGAGATAAGGGGCAGGTGGTAGGGGACACTGAAGCTTTCTTT.

The chain combines TRBV6-1 with TRBJ2-1; 13 bases align to TRBD2. The CDR3 has 14 amino acids. Trimming cost V 9 bases and J 12 bases; bases outside gene matches: 11. Per germline, CDR1 MNHNS and CDR2 SASEGT. The CDR3 reads CASDPGLAGVLQFF. The DNA for the CDR3 is TGTGCCAGTGACCCCGGACTAGCGGGAGTATTGCAGTTCTTC.

The chain recombines TRBV5-1 with TRBJ2-7; tentatively, D is TRBD2 (6 bases). The germline V and J ends were trimmed by 5 bases and 6 bases, with 15 bases remaining between them. The CDR3 length is 13 residues. In germline, CDR1 is SGHRS, CDR2 YFSETQ. CDR3 protein: CASRQEGLAEQYF. CDR3 coding DNA: TGCGCCAGCAGGCAGGAGGGCCTGGCCGAGCAGTACTTC.

This clonotype has only one observation. J is TRBJ2-2 and V is TRBV25-1; D ambiguous. CDR3 length: 15 residues. Between the trimmed V and J ends, which lost 2 bases and 5 bases, there was a span of 12 bases. Germline V lookup: CDR1 MGHDK, CDR2 SYGVNS. CDR3 sequence reads: CASSESPPGTGELFF. The DNA for the CDR3 is TGTGCCAGCAGTGAAAGCCCTCCGGGTACCGGGGAGCTGTTTTTT.

The V and J genes are TRBV5-1 and TRBJ2-1; perhaps TRBD2 as D (7 bases). This CDR3 is built from 16 residues. CDR1 is SGHRS and CDR2 is YFSETQ in the germline V gene. V lost 4 bases and J lost 12, with 26 bases in between. The CDR3 protein is CASSPGGQGQRGRQFF. The DNA of the CDR3 is TGCGCCAGCAGCCCCGGTGGCCAGGGGCAGCGGGGTCGGCAGTTCTTC.

The rearrangement uses TRBV6-6 and TRBJ1-5; D call uncertain. V shed 4 bases and J shed 11 bases, with 15 bases lying between them. Germline V gene lookup returns CDR1 MNHNY and CDR2 SVGAGI (reference sequence). CDR3 length: 13 residues. The CDR3 region is CASSWEQILAQHF. The CDR3 bases are TGTGCCAGCAGTTGGGAACAGATCTTAGCCCAGCATTTT.

This clonotype was counted a few times. V gene TRBV28 combines with J gene TRBJ2-4; TRBD1 is a possible D gene (6 bases). The DNA matches TRBJ2-7 better at its end, which makes the J call doubtful. This CDR3 is built from 13 residues. Germline CDR1 MDHEN, CDR2 SYDVKM. The CDR3 coding sequence is TGTGCCAGCAGGGTAACAGGGTGGAACGAGCAGTACTTC. This encodes CASRVTGWNEQYF.

This clonotype has only a few counts. The chain uses TRBV12-3 or TRBV12-4 and TRBJ1-6; D is unclear. Trimming stripped 8 bases from V and 10 bases from J, with 12 bases between. The CDR3 has 12 residues. In DNA form, the CDR3 reads TGTGCCAGCGGGTCCGACCGGTCACCCCTCCACTTT. This codes for CASGSDRSPLHF.

The gene calls are TRBV29-1 and TRBJ2-3; no definite D call. This CDR3 contains 12 residues. Between the trimmed V and J ends, which lost 6 bases and 2 bases, there was a span of 9 bases. Looked up from germline, CDR1 is SQVTM and CDR2 is ANQGSEA. CDR3 sequence (DNA): TGCAGCGTCCTGGCCCCCACAGATACGCAGTATTTT. Translation: CSVLAPTDTQYF.

This clonotype turned up a few times. The V call is TRBV11-3, the J call TRBJ2-5; TRBD1 matches 10 bases. Trimming cost V 5 bases and J 3 bases; bases outside gene matches: 6. Germline V gene lookup returns CDR1 SGHNT and CDR2 YENEEA. CDR3 length: 15 residues. The CDR3 nucleotides read TGTGCCAGCAGCCGAGGAGGGACAGGGGAAGAGACCCAGTACTTC. Translation gives CASSRGGTGEETQYF.

This rearrangement joins TRBV7-9 to TRBJ2-6, with D possibly being TRBD2 (6 bases). Germline V gene data show CDR1 as SEHNR and CDR2 as FQNEAQ (reference sequence). Deletions cut 4 bases from V and 3 bases from J, with 16 bases between. The CDR3 is 17 residues long. The CDR3 is CASSSGRGRGGANVLTF. CDR3 in DNA: TGTGCCAGCAGCTCAGGACGGGGGAGAGGTGGGGCCAACGTCCTGACTTTC.

The chain joins TRBV9 to TRBJ1-2, with 11 bases aligning to TRBD1. In germline, CDR1 is SGDLS, CDR2 YYNGEE. This CDR3 is built from 17 residues. V lost 3 bases to trimming and J lost 4 bases; unmatched junction nucleotides: 11. The CDR3 coding sequence is TGTGCCAGCAGCGCCGCGACACCGGACAGGGGGCCCTATGGCTACACCTTC. Amino acid sequence: CASSAATPDRGPYGYTF.

This chain links TRBV11-2 with TRBJ2-7; a weak D match, TRBD2 (5 bases). The CDR3 contains 15 residues. V was pared by 0 bases and J by 0 bases, with 9 bases between. Germline V lookup: CDR1 SGHAT, CDR2 FQNNGV. DNA for the CDR3: TGTGCCAGCAGCTTAGAGACTAAGAGCTCCTACGAGCAGTACTTC. Its translation is CASSLETKSSYEQYF.